The clone carrying this T cell receptor beta chain has only a few counts. The antigen is not known. Profiled with immunoSEQ multiplex PCR; TCRdb holds only in-frame clones, not every one. The sample has approximately 35,000 clones; under 90% are singletons. CDR1 GTSNPN and CDR2 SVGIG come from the germline V gene (reference sequence). The CDR3 loop spans 14 amino acids. Between the trimmed V and J ends, which lost 0 bases and 1 base, there was a span of 4 bases. This sample was included in a study of lymphopenia after photon versus proton radiotherapy. Study observations and caveats: Photon-treated patients lost naive T cells and TCR diversity; proton-treated stayed stable. Only patients who died were analyzed for survival; proton advantage is unproven. Larger post-nadir TCR diversity loss correlated inversely with survival in deceased patients. After the lymphocyte nadir, photon-treated repertoires showed oligoclonal expansion, especially of CD8+ Temra cells.

The sample consisted of peripheral blood, taken from a patient treated with photon-based radiotherapy. The chain is built from TRBV30 and TRBJ2-6; D uncertain. The TCR sequence derives from a woman aged 45-65 years with pancreatic cancer. Here the CDR3 DNA reads TGTGCCTGGAGTGTACAATCTGGGGCCAACGTCCTGACTTTC. It codes for CAWSVQSGANVLTF.